This TCR beta chain was captured in a study of cytomegalovirus exposure and HLA in healthy donors. Whole-study results and caveats: It was likely that a cluster of highly shared sequence variants was a sequencing artifact. The Asian-associated ancestry cluster reportedly had fewer N-insertions than the approximately 670-donor mean in a later analysis. Within a later analysis, the majority of CMV-associated TCR beta chains appeared HLA-restricted. Another analysis was done later, and it associated roughly 15,000 TCR beta sequences with HLA alleles at 0.05 false discovery rate.

The study ran its PCR with 60 Vbeta and 13 Jbeta primers. Produced via immunoSEQ multiplex PCR; TCRdb's table is partial and in-frame only. In all, the sample yields about 130,000 clones. On this clone: Its antigen is not identified.

Germline V CDR1 and CDR2: KGHSH, LQKENI. The CDR3 totals 14 residues. V shed 5 bases and J shed 3 bases, with 13 bases lying between them. This chain joins TRBV18 and TRBJ1-2, with D possibly TRBD1 on 6 matching bases. This TCR was recovered from a woman in her fifties or sixties in good health and CMV-seronegative. Sequenced input: PBMCs. CDR3: CASSSWTAHYGYTF. In DNA, the CDR3 is TGTGCCAGCTCATCCTGGACAGCGCACTATGGCTACACCTTC. The variable domain in full, with the rest retrieved from reference TRBV18 and TRBJ1-2, is NAGVMQNPRHLVRRRGQEARLRCSPMKGHSHVYWYRQLPEEGLKFMVYLQKENIIDESGMPKERFSAEFPKEGPSILRIQQVVRGDSAAYFCASSSWTAHYGYTFGSGTRLTVV.